This T cell receptor (beta chain) appears in the sequencing data of a study of CD8 T cells in ankylosing spondylitis. Libraries of TCR beta came from quantitative 5'-RACE with molecular barcodes. TCRdb redid the calling of the 5' RACE reads with MiXCR, one entry per CDR3 protein. This repertoire shows around 340,000 distinct CDR3 sequences, 20% to 25% found once; its top ten account for approximately 14%. This clonotype was counted only a few times. Sequencing was done on a sample of blood, either unsorted or a sorted T cell fraction (not recorded which). The clonotype comes from a male donor with ankylosing spondylitis or in good health (not recorded which).

The DNA of the CDR3 is TGCGCCAGCAGTGCCCGCTACGAGCAGTACTTC. It codes for CASSARYEQYF. The genes are TRBV10-2 and TRBJ2-7, with unresolved D. V dropped 4 bases and J dropped 3 bases, with 4 bases sitting between them. The CDR3 totals 11 residues. The germline V gene encodes CDR1 WSHSY and CDR2 SAAADI.